Described below is a single T cell receptor (beta chain) sequence and its context. Antigen unknown. This record belongs to a study of cytotoxic CD8 clonotypes in ibrutinib-treated CLL. The intended depth for sequencing was 1 in 200,000 to 1 in 1 million T cells. TCRdb's table, derived via immunoSEQ multiplex PCR, lists solely in-frame clones and lacks some. The sample has some 81,000 clones; 70% to 80% are singletons. Study-level points and caveats: Public clonotypes were rare and shrank or held steady on treatment. Pretreatment clonality was elevated relative to age-matched healthy donors and paralleled circulating CD8+ T-cell counts.

Material: PBMCs, obtained after 12 months of ibrutinib treatment. The sequence derives from a human donor with chronic lymphocytic leukemia.

CDR3 coding DNA: TGTGCCAGCAGCACCGGACTAGCGGGGGTCACAGATACGCAGTATTTT. Protein product: CASSTGLAGVTDTQYF. The chain is built from TRBV9 and TRBJ2-3, with 13 bases that match TRBD2. Per the germline V gene, CDR1 is SGDLS and CDR2 is YYNGEE. V dropped 4 bases and J dropped 2; count of bases not matched to a gene: 4. The CDR3 has 16 amino acids. The entire variable domain, with the rest obtained from reference TRBV9 and TRBJ2-3, is as follows: DSGVTQTPKHLITATGQRVTLRCSPRSGDLSVYWYQQSLDQGLQFLIQYYNGEERAKGNILERFSAQQFPDLHSELNLSSLELGDSALYFCASSTGLAGVTDTQYFGPGTRLTVL.